This TCR beta chain was captured by sequencing in a study of human T cells and chemical hapten exposure. Time point of the sample: patch test 2, 6 weeks after DPC sensitization. Treatment in this sample: therapeutic diphenylcyclopropenone sensitization with weekly scalp DPC. Each CDR3 protein gets one entry after TCRdb re-called the RACE reads with MiXCR. Here the sample spans some 99,000 distinct CDR3 sequences, 9% to 9.5% being singletons. Sequencing used whole blood, obtained in connection with sensitization to the hapten diphenylcyclopropenone (DPC). The receptor comes from a woman between 35 and 50 years old with alopecia areata. Some clones in this sample may be carry-over from other donors' samples.

The CDR3, as DNA: TGCGCCAGCAGCTTTTCCAGGACAGATAACTATGGCTACACCTTC. Translating it yields CASSFSRTDNYGYTF. This chain uses TRBV5-1 with TRBJ1-2; possible D gene TRBD1, 6 bases. V was clipped by 2 bases and J by 1 base, with 12 bases between them. The CDR3 consists of 15 residues. The V gene's germline CDR1 is SGHRS and CDR2 YFSETQ. Filled out from reference TRBV5-1 and TRBJ1-2, the complete variable domain reads KAGVTQTPRYLIKTRGQQVTLSCSPISGHRSVSWYQQTPGQGLQFLFEYFSETQRNKGNFPGRFSGRQFSNSRSEMNVSTLELGDSALYLCASSFSRTDNYGYTFGSGTRLTVV.